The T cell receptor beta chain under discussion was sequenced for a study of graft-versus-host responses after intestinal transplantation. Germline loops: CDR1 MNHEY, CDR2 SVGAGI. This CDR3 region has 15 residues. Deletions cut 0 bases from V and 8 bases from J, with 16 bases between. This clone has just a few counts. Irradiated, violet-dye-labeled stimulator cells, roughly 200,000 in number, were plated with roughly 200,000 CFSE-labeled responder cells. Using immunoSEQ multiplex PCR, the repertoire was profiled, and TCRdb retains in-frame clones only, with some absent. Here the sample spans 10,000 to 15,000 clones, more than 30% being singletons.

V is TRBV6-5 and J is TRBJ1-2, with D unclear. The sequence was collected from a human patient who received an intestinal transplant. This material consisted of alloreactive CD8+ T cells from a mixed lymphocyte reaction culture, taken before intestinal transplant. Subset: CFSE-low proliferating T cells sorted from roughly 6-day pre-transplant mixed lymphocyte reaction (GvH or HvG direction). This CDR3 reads CASSYSRSSGPGYTF. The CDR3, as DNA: TGTGCCAGCAGTTACTCGAGAAGCTCCGGACCGGGCTACACCTTC.